Each of the 19 T cell receptor beta chains below was sequenced from the same sample in a study of cytomegalovirus exposure and HLA in healthy donors. PCR primers comprised 60 Vbeta and 13 Jbeta primers. Produced via immunoSEQ multiplex PCR; TCRdb's table is partial and in-frame only. The sample carries tens of thousands of clones, about 62% recorded once. The material sequenced was PBMCs. The receptors originated from a man aged 30-40 years in good health and CMV-seronegative.

This clone showed up just a few times. This rearrangement joins TRBV7-2 to TRBJ2-2; TRBD2 is a possible D gene (6 bases). The CDR3 has 15 residues. V was cut by 5 bases and J by 3 bases, with 13 bases left in between. The germline CDR1 and CDR2 sequences are SGHTA and FQGNSA. The CDR3 DNA follows: TGTGCCAGCAGCGCCGGGACTCTCTACACCGGGGAGCTGTTTTTT. It is translated as CASSAGTLYTGELFF. Using reference TRBV7-2 and TRBJ2-2 for the parts outside the CDR3, the full variable domain is GAGVSQSPSNKVTEKGKDVELRCDPISGHTALYWYRQSLGQGLEFLIYFQGNSAPDKSGLPSDRFSAERTGGSVSTLTIQRTQQEDSAVYLCASSAGTLYTGELFFGEGSRLTVL.

The rearrangement joins TRBV2 to TRBJ2-5; 14 bases are a match to TRBD2. Germline V gene lookup returns CDR1 SNHLY and CDR2 FYNNEI. The CDR3 length is 18 residues. After removal of 2 bases from V and 4 bases from J, the junction contained 9 bases not matched to a gene. CDR3 residues: CASSERRTSGRLRETQYF. DNA for the CDR3: TGTGCCAGCAGTGAAAGGCGGACTAGCGGGAGGTTAAGAGAGACCCAGTACTTC.

The chain uses TRBV14 and TRBJ2-7, with 12 bases identical to TRBD2. The CDR3 is 16 amino acids. V shed 3 bases and J 2 bases; nucleotides not matched to a gene: 5. The germline gives CDR1 SGHDN, CDR2 FVKESK. The chain's CDR3 is CASSHRLAGDPYEQYF. CDR3 sequence (DNA): TGTGCCAGCAGCCATCGACTAGCGGGAGATCCCTACGAGCAGTACTTC.

This sequence joins TRBV6-6 and TRBJ1-1, with unresolved D. With 11 bases removed from V and 3 bases from J, the gap between germline ends came to 13 bases. There are 12 residues in the CDR3. CDR1 is MNHNY and CDR2 is SVGAGI in the germline V gene (reference sequence). The CDR3 DNA reads as TGTGCCGTCGGATCGGGGTACACTGAAGCTTTCTTT. This sequence encodes CAVGSGYTEAFF.

The chain has TRBV6-6 and TRBJ2-7; a possible D gene is TRBD1 (6 bases). CDR3 size: 15 residues. The V gene lost 2 bases and the J gene lost 3 bases, with 14 bases spanning the gap. Germline CDR1 reads MNHNY; CDR2 reads SVGAGI (reference sequence). In nucleotides, the CDR3 is TGTGCCAGCAGTTACCTTGCTGGACAGAGCTACGAGCAGTACTTC. Protein sequence: CASSYLAGQSYEQYF.

This clone was counted a few times. The chain couples TRBV27 to TRBJ1-5; D is undetermined. This CDR3 region has 15 residues. Germline values: CDR1 MNHEY, CDR2 SMNVEV (reference sequence). V dropped 3 bases and J dropped 6 bases, with 15 bases sitting between them. CDR3 coding DNA: TGTGCCAGCAGTTTGTTTCCTGCGGTGGGTCAGCCCCAGCATTTT. Its protein is CASSLFPAVGQPQHF.

In its sample, this clone was seen a few times. The same CDR3 can be traced to other DNA sequences in this sample. The chain uses TRBV2 and TRBJ2-2; TRBD1 matches at 9 bases. After removal of 11 bases from V and 8 bases from J, the junction contained 12 bases not matched to a gene. Germline values: CDR1 SNHLY, CDR2 FYNNEI. The CDR3 spans 14 residues. As DNA, the CDR3 is TGTGCCTCCGTGGGACAGGGAGCCACTGGGGAGCTGTTTTTT. It encodes CASVGQGATGELFF.

With respect to this clone: A junction end diverges from the germline sequence, so it may reflect a read error. This rearrangement joins TRBV4-3 to TRBJ1-2; 7 positions agree with TRBD1. There are 18 residues in the CDR3. Germline CDR1 reads LGHNA; CDR2 reads YSLEER. DNA for the CDR3: TGCGCCAGCAGCCAAGATACAGGGGTGGGGGATTTTAACTATGGCCACACCTTC. Residues: CASSQDTGVGDFNYGHTF.

A remark on this clone: A junction boundary mismatches the germline segment, possibly from a read error. V gene TRBV7-7 combines with J gene TRBJ2-2; 10 bases map to TRBD1. The germline gives CDR1 SSHAT, CDR2 FNYEAQ (reference sequence). The CDR3 totals 15 residues. CDR3 in DNA: TGTGCTAGCAGCCCCGGACAGGGGGGAACCGGGGAGCTGTTTTTT. Amino acid sequence: CASSPGQGGTGELFF.

The gene calls are TRBV7-3 and TRBJ2-6; TRBD1 matches at 8 bases. CDR3 length: 15 amino acids. Germline lookup yields CDR1 SGHTA and CDR2 FQGTGA. The V segment lost 8 bases and the J segment 1 base; nucleotides outside the gene matches: 4. In DNA form, the CDR3 reads TGTGCCAGCGGGACAGGCCAATCTGGGGCCAACGTCCTGACTTTC. Encoded protein: CASGTGQSGANVLTF.

This clone was counted once. The rearrangement joins TRBV5-1 to TRBJ2-5; 8 nucleotides align to TRBD1. Trimming took 4 bases from V and 5 from J; bases not matched to a gene: 10. Germline CDR1 reads SGHRS; CDR2 reads YFSETQ. CDR3 length: 15 amino acids. CDR3 DNA: TGCGCCAGCAGCCGCGGACAGGGAGTTTGGGAGACCCAGTACTTC. Encoded protein: CASSRGQGVWETQYF.

This sequence joins TRBV7-9 and TRBJ1-2; a weak D match, TRBD1 (5 bases). V was trimmed by 5 bases and J by 5 bases, leaving 15 bases between them. From germline, CDR1 is SEHNR and CDR2 FQNEAQ (reference sequence). This CDR3 is built from 14 residues. This chain's CDR3 is CASSPSGGRYGYTF. In DNA, the CDR3 is TGTGCCAGCAGCCCCTCCGGGGGTCGATATGGCTACACCTTC.

The rearrangement joins TRBV5-5 to TRBJ2-7; 8 bases are a match to TRBD1. This CDR3 comprises 13 residues. With V trimmed by 5 bases and J by 4 bases, 5 bases remained unmatched. Looked up from germline, CDR1 is SGHKS and CDR2 is YYEKEE (reference sequence). This chain's CDR3 is CASSRDRQYEQYF. In nucleotides, the CDR3 is TGTGCCAGCAGTCGGGACAGGCAGTACGAGCAGTACTTC.

This clone was found once. The rearrangement joins TRBV28 to TRBJ1-4; D gene uncertain. With 7 bases removed from V and 8 bases from J, the gap between germline ends came to 17 bases. The V gene's germline CDR1 is MDHEN and CDR2 SYDVKM. The CDR3 is 14 amino acids. The CDR3 nucleotides read TGTGCCAGCATCTCGACACGGTTTTGGGAAAAACTGTTTTTT. The encoded protein is CASISTRFWEKLFF.

This chain uses TRBV6-5 with TRBJ2-7, with 8 bases that match TRBD1. After removal of 10 bases from V and 3 bases from J, the junction contained 8 bases not matched to a gene. Germline values: CDR1 MNHEY, CDR2 SVGAGI. The CDR3 runs to 13 residues. The CDR3 loop reads CAIPQGQDYEQYF. The CDR3 DNA is TGTGCCATTCCTCAGGGACAGGACTACGAGCAGTACTTC.

The V call is TRBV28, the J call TRBJ2-5; tentatively, D is TRBD2 (6 bases). CDR3 length equals 15 residues. Trimming left V 4 bases short and J 5 bases short, with 17 bases between. The germline CDR1 and CDR2 sequences are MDHEN and SYDVKM. The CDR3 DNA is TGTGCCAGCAGTTCGTCCCGGGACTTCCAGGAGACCCAGTACTTC. Translated, it gives CASSSSRDFQETQYF. The whole variable domain, remainder taken from reference TRBV28 and TRBJ2-5, is DVKVTQSSRYLVKRTGEKVFLECVQDMDHENMFWYRQDPGLGLRLIYFSYDVKMKEKGDIPEGYSVSREKKERFSLILESASTNQTSMYLCASSSSRDFQETQYFGPGTRLLVL.

This clone turned up a few times. The V gene is TRBV6-5, the J gene TRBJ1-1, with 7 positions matching TRBD1. The CDR3 is 13 amino acids. Trimming cost V 6 bases and J 3 bases; bases outside gene matches: 4. The V gene's germline CDR1 is MNHEY and CDR2 SVGAGI. This chain's CDR3 is CASRQGPHTEAFF. The CDR3 coding sequence is TGTGCCAGCAGACAGGGGCCACACACTGAAGCTTTCTTT.

The V and J genes are TRBV13 and TRBJ2-7; D call uncertain. Germline-derived CDR1 and CDR2 are PRHDT and FYEKMQ (reference sequence). V gave up 1 base and J gave up 5 bases, with 9 bases separating them. This CDR3 contains 13 residues. Here the CDR3 DNA reads TGTGCCAGCAGCTTAGATCGAGGAGACGAGCAGTACTTC. This gives the protein CASSLDRGDEQYF.

The chain joins TRBV9 to TRBJ1-1; D perhaps matches TRBD1 (6 bases). Trimming took off 6 bases at V and 0 bases at J, with 15 bases between the two ends. Per the germline V gene, CDR1 is SGDLS and CDR2 is YYNGEE. The CDR3 sequence is 15 residues long. The CDR3 DNA sequence: TGTGCCAGCACCCCTATAGGGACACTGAACACTGAAGCTTTCTTT. It yields the protein CASTPIGTLNTEAFF.